The next 8 T cell receptor beta chains were all read from a single sample in a study of PD-1 blockade in classical Hodgkin lymphoma. As to time point: newly diagnosed, previously untreated cHL patient sample. Repertoires were generated with immunoSEQ multiplex PCR, while TCRdb's copy carries only in-frame clones and drops some. The sample records tens of thousands of clones, 94% being singletons. The sequencing input was peripheral blood mononuclear cells (PBMCs). These receptors were obtained from a human donor with classical Hodgkin lymphoma.

The rearrangement links TRBV7-2 to TRBJ2-3, with unresolved D. V was cut by 1 base and J by 5 bases, with 7 bases left in between. The CDR3 consists of 13 residues. Germline V gene sequence: CDR1 SGHTA, CDR2 FQGNSA. Here the CDR3 DNA reads TGTGCCAGCAGCTTAGAAGGAATAGATACGCAGTATTTT. Residues: CASSLEGIDTQYF.

This clone was seen only once. The chain has TRBV9 and TRBJ2-7; TRBD2 matches at 8 bases. This CDR3 has 15 residues. Germline V lookup: CDR1 SGDLS, CDR2 YYNGEE. The J segment lost 3 bases and the V segment lost 4 bases, leaving 9 bases of the junction unmatched. The chain's CDR3 is CASSPRWTSSYEQYF. As DNA, the CDR3 is TGTGCCAGCAGCCCCCGTTGGACTAGCAGCTACGAGCAGTACTTC.

The rearrangement uses TRBV19 and TRBJ1-5; unclear D gene. Germline V gene sequence: CDR1 LNHDA, CDR2 SQIVND (reference sequence). The CDR3 contains 14 residues. The ends were cut back, 2 bases at V and 3 bases at J, with 8 bases in the middle. CDR3 sequence: CASSISGDNQPQHF. CDR3 in DNA: TGTGCCAGTAGTATATCCGGGGACAATCAGCCCCAGCATTTT.

Only one count was recorded for this clone. The rearrangement joins TRBV19 to TRBJ2-7, with TRBD2 as a possible D gene (7 bases). The CDR3 extends over 15 amino acids. In germline, CDR1 is LNHDA, CDR2 SQIVND (reference sequence). The germline V and J ends were trimmed by 6 bases and 5 bases, with 20 bases remaining between them. The CDR3 sequence is CASSRTPRGAHEQYF. In DNA, the CDR3 is TGTGCCAGTAGCCGAACTCCCCGGGGGGCTCACGAGCAGTACTTC.

The chain joins TRBV5-1 to TRBJ2-5; D not resolved. With 0 bases removed from V and 4 bases from J, the gap between germline ends came to 10 bases. This CDR3 comprises 14 residues. CDR1 and CDR2 (germline): SGHRS, YFSETQ. Written as DNA, the CDR3 is TGCGCCAGCAGCTTGGGGGGTGAAGGAGAGACCCAGTACTTC. It encodes CASSLGGEGETQYF.

This clone showed up just once. The rearrangement joins TRBV7-9 to TRBJ2-1; 15 bases match TRBD2. V shed 5 bases, J shed 4 bases, and the junction held 12 bases outside the gene matches. The V gene's germline CDR1 is SEHNR and CDR2 FQNEAQ (reference sequence). The CDR3 sequence is 19 residues long. The CDR3 region is CASSPSIRTSGGAYNEQFF. The CDR3 DNA sequence: TGTGCCAGCAGCCCATCAATCCGGACTAGCGGGGGGGCGTACAATGAGCAGTTCTTC.

V usage is TRBV7-8 and J usage is TRBJ1-2; D gene uncertain. V was trimmed by 6 bases and J by 8 bases, leaving 16 bases between them. Germline CDR1 reads SGHVS; CDR2 reads FQNEAQ. The CDR3 has 13 residues. CDR3 in DNA: TGTGCCAGCAGTCCGCCCGACGCGAAGGGCTACACCTTC. Its translation is CASSPPDAKGYTF.

The chain recombines TRBV14 with TRBJ2-1; D gene ambiguous. Trimming left V 1 base short and J 0 bases short, with 10 bases between. Per germline, CDR1 SGHDN and CDR2 FVKESK. The CDR3 has 16 amino acids. The CDR3 coding sequence is TGTGCCAGCAGCCAAGTAACACAGAGCTCCTACAATGAGCAGTTCTTC. Residues: CASSQVTQSSYNEQFF.